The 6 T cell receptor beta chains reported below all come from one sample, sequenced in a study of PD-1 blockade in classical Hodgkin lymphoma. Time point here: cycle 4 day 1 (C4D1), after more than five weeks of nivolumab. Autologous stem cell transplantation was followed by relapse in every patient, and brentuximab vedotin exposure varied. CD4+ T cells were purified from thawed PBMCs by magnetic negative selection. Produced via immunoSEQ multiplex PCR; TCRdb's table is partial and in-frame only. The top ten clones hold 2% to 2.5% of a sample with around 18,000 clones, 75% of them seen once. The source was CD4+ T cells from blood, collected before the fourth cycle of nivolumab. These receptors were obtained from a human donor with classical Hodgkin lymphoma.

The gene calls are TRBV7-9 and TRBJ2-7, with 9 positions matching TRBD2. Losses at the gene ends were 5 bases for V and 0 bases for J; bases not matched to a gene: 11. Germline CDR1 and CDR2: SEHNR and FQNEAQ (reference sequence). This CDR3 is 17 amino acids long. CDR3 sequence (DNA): TGTGCCAGCAGCCCCGGTTTGGTAGCGGGGGCCTCCTACGAGCAGTACGTC. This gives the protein CASSPGLVAGASYEQYV.

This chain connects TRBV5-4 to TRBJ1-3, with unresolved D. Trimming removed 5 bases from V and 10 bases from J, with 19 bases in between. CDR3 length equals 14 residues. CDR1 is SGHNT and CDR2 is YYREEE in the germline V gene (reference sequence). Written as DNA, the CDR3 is TGTGCCAGCAGGCAAACGAGTACATCGGGGACCATATATTTT. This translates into CASRQTSTSGTIYF. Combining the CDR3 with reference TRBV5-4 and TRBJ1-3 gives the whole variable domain ETGVTQSPTHLIKTRGQQVTLRCSSQSGHNTVSWYQQALGQGPQFIFQYYREEENGRGNFPPRFSGLQFPNYSSELNVNALELDDSALYLCASRQTSTSGTIYFGEGSWLTVV.

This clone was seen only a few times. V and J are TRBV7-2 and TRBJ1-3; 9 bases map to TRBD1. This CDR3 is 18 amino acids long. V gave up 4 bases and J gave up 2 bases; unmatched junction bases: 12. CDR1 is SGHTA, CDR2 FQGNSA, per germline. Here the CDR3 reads CASSSTGGASLAGNTIYF. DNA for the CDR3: TGTGCCAGCAGCTCCACAGGGGGCGCTAGCTTGGCTGGAAACACCATATATTTT. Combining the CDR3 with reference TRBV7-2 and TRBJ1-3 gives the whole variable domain GAGVSQSPSNKVTEKGKDVELRCDPISGHTALYWYRQSLGQGLEFLIYFQGNSAPDKSGLPSDRFSAERTGGSVSTLTIQRTQQEDSAVYLCASSSTGGASLAGNTIYFGEGSWLTVV.

In nucleotides, the CDR3 is TGCAGTGCTAACAGGGGAGGAGAGCAGTACGTC. This translates into CSANRGGEQYV. The chain employs TRBV20-1 and TRBJ2-7; the D gene is possibly TRBD1 (7 bases). Germline CDR1 reads DFQATT; CDR2 reads SNEGSKA (reference sequence). V gave up 4 bases and J gave up 7 bases, with 11 bases separating them. The CDR3 loop spans 11 amino acids.

The CDR3 nucleotides read TGTGCCAGCAGCCTCCACGGCACAGATACGCAGTATTTT. As protein: CASSLHGTDTQYF. The genes are TRBV5-5 and TRBJ2-3; D is uncertain. Trimming took off 4 bases at V and 1 base at J, with 7 bases between the two ends. Germline V gene sequence: CDR1 SGHKS, CDR2 YYEKEE (reference sequence). This CDR3 has 13 amino acids. The complete variable domain, with remaining parts taken from reference TRBV5-5 and TRBJ2-3, reads DAGVTQSPTHLIKTRGQQVTLRCSPISGHKSVSWYQQVLGQGPQFIFQYYEKEERGRGNFPDRFSARQFPNYSSELNVNALLLGDSALYLCASSLHGTDTQYFGPGTRLTVL.

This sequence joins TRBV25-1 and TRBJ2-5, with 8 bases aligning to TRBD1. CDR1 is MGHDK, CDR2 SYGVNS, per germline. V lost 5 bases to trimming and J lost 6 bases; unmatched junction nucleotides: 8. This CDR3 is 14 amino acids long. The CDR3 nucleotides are TGTGCCAGCAGTACAAGACAGGGGAGCAAGACCCAGTACTTC. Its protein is CASSTRQGSKTQYF.